Below, 3 T cell receptor beta chains from the same sample are listed, as sequenced in a study of OX40 agonist ivuxolimab in advanced cancers. Sequenced by immunoSEQ multiplex PCR; TCRdb stores in-frame clones only, minus some. The sample yields around 26,000 clones, roughly 85% seen once. The starting material was CD4+ or CD8+ T cells sorted from blood, obtained in a trial of the OX40 agonist ivuxolimab. Receptors were obtained from an adult with an advanced solid tumor such as melanoma, head and neck, liver or kidney cancer.

CDR3 protein: CASSEDRGRNTEAFF. DNA of the CDR3: TGCGCCAGCAGTGAGGATAGGGGTCGAAACACTGAAGCTTTCTTT. The chain couples TRBV10-2 to TRBJ1-1, with D possibly being TRBD1 (5 bases). Trimming took 2 bases from V and 2 from J, leaving 12 bases between them. Germline V gene data show CDR1 as WSHSY and CDR2 as SAAADI. The CDR3 is made up of 15 amino acids.

The rearrangement joins TRBV29-1 to TRBJ2-7; no reliable D call. The CDR3 is 12 residues long. The V gene's germline CDR1 is SQVTM and CDR2 ANQGSEA. Trimming took off 2 bases at V and 0 bases at J, with 5 bases between the two ends. The CDR3 region is CSVETSSYEQYF. In nucleotides, the CDR3 is TGCAGCGTTGAAACGAGCTCCTACGAGCAGTACTTC.

This chain joins TRBV5-1 and TRBJ2-1; 9 nucleotides align to TRBD1. The germline V gene encodes CDR1 SGHRS and CDR2 YFSETQ. The CDR3 has 15 amino acids. Germline trimming cut 4 bases from V and 7 bases from J; bases unmatched to any gene: 9. The DNA of the CDR3 is TGCGCCAGCAGCCGAGACAGGGGGTCAGGGAATGAGCAGTTCTTC. Translated, it gives CASSRDRGSGNEQFF.